The 27 T cell receptor beta chains presented below share a single source sample, sequenced in a study of cytomegalovirus exposure and HLA in healthy donors. 13 Jbeta primers and 60 Vbeta primers were used for the PCR. TCRdb's table, derived via immunoSEQ multiplex PCR, lists solely in-frame clones and lacks some. The data contain about 140,000 clones, over 75% of them singletons. What was sequenced was PBMCs. These TCRs come from a man aged 45-65 years in good health and CMV-seronegative.

V is TRBV7-8 and J is TRBJ1-1; D ambiguous. The germline V gene has CDR1 SGHVS and CDR2 FQNEAQ. V was trimmed by 1 base and J by 1 base, leaving 4 bases between them. This CDR3 has 13 amino acids. CDR3: CASSLDSNTEAFF. DNA for the CDR3: TGTGCCAGCAGCTTAGACTCGAACACTGAAGCTTTCTTT.

The J gene is TRBJ2-4, the V gene TRBV28, with D possibly TRBD1 on 6 matching bases. The CDR3 runs 15 residues. Germline lookup yields CDR1 MDHEN and CDR2 SYDVKM. The V and J ends lost 3 bases and 1 base respectively, with 10 bases between them. The CDR3 spells CASSLSGVAKNIQYF. DNA for the CDR3: TGTGCCAGCAGTTTGTCAGGGGTGGCCAAAAACATTCAGTACTTC.

V gene TRBV18 combines with J gene TRBJ2-7; TRBD1 is a possible D gene (6 bases). From germline, CDR1 is KGHSH and CDR2 LQKENI. The V end was cut by 5 bases, the J end by 0 bases, with 14 bases between. The length of the CDR3 is 15 residues. The CDR3 sequence is CASSATRGTSYEQYF. CDR3 DNA: TGTGCCAGCTCAGCGACCAGGGGCACCTCCTACGAGCAGTACTTC.

V is TRBV29-1 and J is TRBJ2-5; 9 positions agree with TRBD1. The V segment lost 5 bases and the J segment 5 bases; nucleotides outside the gene matches: 15. Germline V lookup: CDR1 SQVTM, CDR2 ANQGSEA. This CDR3 region has 16 residues. The CDR3: CSVSPPQGALGETQYF. DNA for the CDR3: TGCAGCGTTTCCCCGCCACAGGGGGCTTTGGGGGAGACCCAGTACTTC.

V and J are TRBV27 and TRBJ2-7, with D possibly matching TRBD2 (7 bases). The length of the CDR3 is 15 residues. The germline V gene encodes CDR1 MNHEY and CDR2 SMNVEV (reference sequence). Trimming cost V 10 bases and J 3 bases, with 22 bases left between them. The CDR3 region is CATKVGGAQYYEQYF. The CDR3 region has the DNA TGTGCCACCAAGGTGGGGGGGGCGCAGTACTACGAGCAGTACTTC.

This chain uses TRBV19 with TRBJ1-1; TRBD1 matches 9 bases. The CDR3 has 15 amino acids. Trimming at V came to 6 bases and at J to 3 bases, leaving 8 bases not matched to a gene. Looked up from germline, CDR1 is LNHDA and CDR2 is SQIVND (reference sequence). DNA of the CDR3: TGTGCCAGTAGGGCACAGGGGGCATTGGACACTGAAGCTTTCTTT. Translation gives CASRAQGALDTEAFF.

The rearrangement uses TRBV30 and TRBJ1-3; no definite D call. The CDR3 spans 11 residues. Trimming took 8 bases from V and 4 from J, leaving 9 bases between them. Germline-derived CDR1 and CDR2 are GTSNPN and SVGIG (reference sequence). The CDR3 nucleotides are TGTGCCAACAGTGCCGGAAACACCATATATTTT. Amino acids: CANSAGNTIYF.

The chain joins TRBV6-1 to TRBJ2-5; 7 bases fit TRBD1. V trimming: 7 bases; J trimming: 3 bases; junction bases outside the gene matches: 2. Germline CDR1 MNHNS, CDR2 SASEGT. The CDR3 has 12 residues. The CDR3 bases are TGTGCCAGCACTGGACAGGAAGAGACCCAGTACTTC. The encoded protein is CASTGQEETQYF.

The CDR3 sequence: CASSLTTGYNEQFF. Written as DNA, the CDR3 is TGTGCCAGCAGCTTAACGACAGGTTACAATGAGCAGTTCTTC. The chain links TRBV7-9 to TRBJ2-1; TRBD1 is a possible D gene (6 bases). Trimming stripped 2 bases from V and 4 bases from J, with 9 bases between. The CDR3 is 14 residues long. From germline, CDR1 is SEHNR and CDR2 FQNEAQ (reference sequence). Filled out from reference TRBV7-9 and TRBJ2-1, the complete variable domain reads DTGVSQNPRHKITKRGQNVTFRCDPISEHNRLYWYRQTLGQGPEFLTYFQNEAQLEKSRLLSDRFSAERPKGSFSTLEIQRTEQGDSAMYLCASSLTTGYNEQFFGPGTRLTVL.

CDR3 residues: CASSTRDRRNSNQPQHF. The CDR3 DNA reads TGTGCCAGCAGTACCCGGGACAGGCGGAATAGCAATCAGCCCCAGCATTTT. The chain carries TRBV28 and TRBJ1-5, with 8 bases that match TRBD1. V shed 5 bases and J 0 bases; nucleotides not matched to a gene: 9. CDR1 is MDHEN, CDR2 SYDVKM, per germline. This CDR3 has 17 amino acids.

The chain has TRBV6-5 and TRBJ1-2, with D tentatively TRBD1 (6 bases). Trimming removed 6 bases from V and 5 bases from J, with 10 bases in between. Germline V gene data show CDR1 as MNHEY and CDR2 as SVGAGI. This CDR3 spans 12 amino acids. CDR3 nucleotides: TGTGCCAGCAGAACACAGGGTTATGGCTACACCTTC. It yields the protein CASRTQGYGYTF.

This chain joins TRBV15 and TRBJ2-7, with 7 bases identical to TRBD1. Germline values: CDR1 LNHNV, CDR2 YYDKDF (reference sequence). The CDR3 is made up of 14 amino acids. The V segment lost 7 bases and the J segment 3 bases; nucleotides outside the gene matches: 9. CDR3 DNA: TGTGCCACCATGAACAGGGGTGCTGACTACGAGCAGTACTTC. This translates into CATMNRGADYEQYF.

V and J are TRBV9 and TRBJ1-1, with D hard to call. CDR3 size: 14 residues. V was shortened by 4 bases and J by 6 bases, with 16 bases between the two germline ends. The germline V gene has CDR1 SGDLS and CDR2 YYNGEE. CDR3 DNA: TGTGCCAGCAGCCCCCGCGGAGGGTCCGCTGAAGCTTTCTTT. Its translation is CASSPRGGSAEAFF.

The chain employs TRBV7-6 and TRBJ2-7; 9 bases match TRBD1. V lost 5 bases, J lost 7 bases, and 12 bases stayed unmatched. This CDR3 contains 15 residues. Germline-derived CDR1 and CDR2 are SGHVS and FNYEAQ. CDR3 coding DNA: TGTGCCAGCAGCCAAGACAGGGGGAGCTTAGGAGAGCAGTACTTC. This sequence encodes CASSQDRGSLGEQYF. Full variable domain (missing parts from reference TRBV7-6 and TRBJ2-7): GAGVSQSPRYKVTKRGQDVALRCDPISGHVSLYWYRQALGQGPEFLTYFNYEAQQDKSGLPNDRFSAERPEGSISTLTIQRTEQRDSAMYRCASSQDRGSLGEQYFGPGTRLTVT.

The chain employs TRBV28 and TRBJ2-7; D is undetermined. The CDR3 is made up of 12 amino acids. Germline loops: CDR1 MDHEN, CDR2 SYDVKM. The ends were cut back, 3 bases at V and 4 bases at J, with 7 bases in the middle. Written as DNA, the CDR3 is TGTGCCAGCAGTTTGACAATTTACGAGCAGTACTTC. This sequence encodes CASSLTIYEQYF.

V usage is TRBV25-1 and J usage is TRBJ2-7, with D possibly being TRBD2 (6 bases). V was clipped by 2 bases and J by 5 bases, with 19 bases between them. This CDR3 contains 16 residues. Looked up from germline, CDR1 is MGHDK and CDR2 is SYGVNS. CDR3 nucleotide sequence: TGTGCCAGCAGTGAAGTCGGGACCGGGGGAAAGAACGAGCAGTACTTC. Amino acids: CASSEVGTGGKNEQYF.

The chain employs TRBV5-6 and TRBJ1-3; D is unclear. The V end was cut by 1 base, the J end by 0 bases, with 11 bases between. This CDR3 is built from 16 residues. CDR1 is SGHDT and CDR2 is YYEEEE in the germline V gene. The DNA for the CDR3 is TGTGCCAGCAGCTTGTGGGCGGGTTACTCTGGAAACACCATATATTTT. Protein: CASSLWAGYSGNTIYF.

This rearrangement joins TRBV11-2 to TRBJ1-1, with D uncertain. Germline V CDR1 and CDR2: SGHAT, FQNNGV. The V end was cut by 4 bases, the J end by 2 bases, with 14 bases between. This CDR3 has 15 amino acids. The CDR3 DNA reads TGTGCCAGCAGCTCAACGTCTTTGGGCAACACTGAAGCTTTCTTT. It codes for CASSSTSLGNTEAFF.

CDR3 residues: CASSLGTGKETQYF. CDR3 bases: TGTGCCAGCAGCTTGGGGACAGGCAAAGAGACCCAGTACTTC. V and J are TRBV5-4 and TRBJ2-5; 7 nucleotides align to TRBD1. V lost 0 bases to trimming and J lost 3 bases; unmatched junction nucleotides: 2. CDR1 and CDR2 (germline): SGHNT, YYREEE (reference sequence). The CDR3 has 14 residues.

V is TRBV28 and J is TRBJ2-7, with TRBD1 matching over 9 bases. From germline, CDR1 is MDHEN and CDR2 SYDVKM. There are 20 residues in the CDR3. V shed 3 bases and J 5 bases; nucleotides not matched to a gene: 23. The DNA of the CDR3 is TGTGCCAGCAGTTTTATTTTAAGTGGGAACAGGGGGCAAGTTGGCCACGAGCAGTACTTC. Translating it yields CASSFILSGNRGQVGHEQYF.

The CDR3 region has the DNA TGTGCCAGCAGCTTCCGGACTAGTTTGAACGAGCAGTACTTC. It is translated as CASSFRTSLNEQYF. V usage is TRBV11-2 and J usage is TRBJ2-7, with 7 positions matching TRBD2. The germline gives CDR1 SGHAT, CDR2 FQNNGV. This CDR3 has 14 amino acids. V shed 3 bases and J 5 bases; nucleotides not matched to a gene: 7.

The rearrangement links TRBV28 to TRBJ2-2; 11 positions match TRBD2. CDR3 size: 16 residues. The J segment lost 9 bases and the V segment lost 6 bases, leaving 12 bases of the junction unmatched. Per the germline V gene, CDR1 is MDHEN and CDR2 is SYDVKM. The CDR3 nucleotides read TGTGCCAGCAGGATTAGCGGGGGGGCCGTCCCCAGGGAGCTGTTTTTT. Translating gives CASRISGGAVPRELFF. Full variable domain (remainder filled in from reference TRBV28 and TRBJ2-2): DVKVTQSSRYLVKRTGEKVFLECVQDMDHENMFWYRQDPGLGLRLIYFSYDVKMKEKGDIPEGYSVSREKKERFSLILESASTNQTSMYLCASRISGGAVPRELFFGEGSRLTVL.

The table lists this clone with a count of one. The chain recombines TRBV11-3 with TRBJ1-1; D uncertain. This CDR3 is built from 14 residues. Germline V gene sequence: CDR1 SGHNT, CDR2 YENEEA. The germline V and J ends were trimmed by 0 bases and 4 bases, with 9 bases remaining between them. DNA for the CDR3: TGTGCCAGCAGCTTAGATCTTTTGAGCACTGAAGCTTTCTTT. This codes for CASSLDLLSTEAFF.

This clone occurred once. V and J are TRBV5-1 and TRBJ2-2, with 14 bases identical to TRBD2. CDR3 length: 17 residues. Germline lookup yields CDR1 SGHRS and CDR2 YFSETQ. The trim removed 2 bases at V and 3 bases at J, leaving 3 bases unmatched. The CDR3 DNA sequence: TGCGCCAGCAGCTTCGGACTAGCGGGAGGCCACACCGGGGAGCTGTTTTTT. This encodes CASSFGLAGGHTGELFF.

The J gene is TRBJ2-3, the V gene TRBV7-8; TRBD2 matches at 13 bases. Germline V gives CDR1 SGHVS, CDR2 FQNEAQ. There are 22 residues in the CDR3. The J segment lost 5 bases and the V segment lost 3 bases, leaving 23 bases of the junction unmatched. The CDR3 loop is CASSFFPLRWEALAGGEDTQYF. The CDR3 DNA reads TGTGCCAGCAGCTTTTTCCCCCTCAGGTGGGAGGCACTAGCGGGAGGGGAAGATACGCAGTATTTT.

V gene TRBV7-8 combines with J gene TRBJ2-7, with D possibly being TRBD1 (6 bases). Germline V lookup: CDR1 SGHVS, CDR2 FQNEAQ. The germline V and J ends were trimmed by 5 bases and 0 bases, with 17 bases remaining between them. The CDR3 has 16 residues. CDR3 bases: TGTGCCAGCAGCCGGACCGCAACAGGGACCTCCTACGAGCAGTACTTC. Encoded protein: CASSRTATGTSYEQYF.

This chain links TRBV6-4 with TRBJ2-3; maybe TRBD2 (6 bases). Germline V CDR1 and CDR2: MRHNA, SNTAGT. V was pared by 0 bases and J by 7 bases, with 17 bases between. This CDR3 region has 16 residues. CDR3 coding DNA: TGTGCCAGCAGTGACTCGGCTAGCGCCCCCGTAAATACGCAGTATTTT. The encoded protein is CASSDSASAPVNTQYF.